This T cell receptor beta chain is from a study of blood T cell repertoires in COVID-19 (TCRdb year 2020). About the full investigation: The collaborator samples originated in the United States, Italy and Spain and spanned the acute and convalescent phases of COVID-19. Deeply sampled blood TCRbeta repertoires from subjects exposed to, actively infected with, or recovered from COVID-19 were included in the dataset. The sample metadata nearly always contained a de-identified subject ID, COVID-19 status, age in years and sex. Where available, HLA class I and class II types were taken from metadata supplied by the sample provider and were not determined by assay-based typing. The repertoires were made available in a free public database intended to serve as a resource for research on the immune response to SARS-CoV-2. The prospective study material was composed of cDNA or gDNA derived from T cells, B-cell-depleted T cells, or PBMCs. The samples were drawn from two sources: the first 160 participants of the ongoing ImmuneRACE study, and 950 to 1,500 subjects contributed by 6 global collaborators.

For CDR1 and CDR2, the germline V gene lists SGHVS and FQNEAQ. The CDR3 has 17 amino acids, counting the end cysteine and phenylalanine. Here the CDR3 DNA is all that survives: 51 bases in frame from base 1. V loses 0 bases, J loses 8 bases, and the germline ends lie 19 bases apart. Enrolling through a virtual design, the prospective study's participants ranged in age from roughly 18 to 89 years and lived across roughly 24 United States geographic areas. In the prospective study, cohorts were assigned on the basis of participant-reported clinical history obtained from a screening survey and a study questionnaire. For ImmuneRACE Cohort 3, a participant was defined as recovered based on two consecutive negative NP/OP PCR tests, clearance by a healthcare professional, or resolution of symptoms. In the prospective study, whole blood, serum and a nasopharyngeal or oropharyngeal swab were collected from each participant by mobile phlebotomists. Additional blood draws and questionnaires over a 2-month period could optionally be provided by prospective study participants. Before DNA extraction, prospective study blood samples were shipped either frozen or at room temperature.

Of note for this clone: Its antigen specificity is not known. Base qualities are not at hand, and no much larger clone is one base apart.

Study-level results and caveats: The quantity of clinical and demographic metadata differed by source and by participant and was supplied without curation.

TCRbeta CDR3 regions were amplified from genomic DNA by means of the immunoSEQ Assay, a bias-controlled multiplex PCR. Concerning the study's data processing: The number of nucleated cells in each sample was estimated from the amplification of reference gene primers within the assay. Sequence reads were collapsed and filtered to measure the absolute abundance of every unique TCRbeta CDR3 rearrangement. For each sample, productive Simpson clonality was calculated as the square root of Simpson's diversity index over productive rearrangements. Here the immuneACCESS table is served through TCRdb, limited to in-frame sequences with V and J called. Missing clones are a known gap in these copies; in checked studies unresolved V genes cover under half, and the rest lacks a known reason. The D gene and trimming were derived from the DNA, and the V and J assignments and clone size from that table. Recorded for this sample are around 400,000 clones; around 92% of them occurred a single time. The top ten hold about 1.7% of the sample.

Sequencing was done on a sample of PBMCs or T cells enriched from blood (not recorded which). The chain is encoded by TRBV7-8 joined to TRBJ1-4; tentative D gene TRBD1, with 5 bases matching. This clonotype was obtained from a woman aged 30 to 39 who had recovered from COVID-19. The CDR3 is CASSLAGGIRGGEKLFF. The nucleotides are TGTGCCAGCAGCTTAGCTGGAGGGATAAGGGGAGGCGAAAAACTGTTTTTT.